Below are 8 T cell receptor beta chains sequenced from a single sample in a study of blood T cell repertoires in COVID-19. Here immunoSEQ multiplex PCR was the method, and the copy in TCRdb shows in-frame clones only, minus some. The sample lists some 110,000 clones, less than 80% occurring once. The sequencing sample was made of peripheral blood. These receptors came from a middle-aged man with acute or convalescent COVID-19.

The DNA of the CDR3 is TGCGCCAGCAGCTTGAACCCCGGGACAGCCCAAGAGACCCAGTACTTC. Translating it yields CASSLNPGTAQETQYF. The V call is TRBV5-1, the J call TRBJ2-5, with 7 positions matching TRBD1. Per the germline V gene, CDR1 is SGHRS and CDR2 is YFSETQ. This CDR3 spans 16 amino acids. Germline trimming cut 1 base from V and 1 base from J; bases unmatched to any gene: 7.

The chain carries TRBV5-1 and TRBJ1-3, with 7 positions matching TRBD1. The CDR3 is 15 residues long. Unmatched junction bases numbered 3, after V lost 0 bases and J lost 3 bases. Looked up from germline, CDR1 is SGHRS and CDR2 is YFSETQ. The CDR3 here is CASSLEQGSGNTIYF. The CDR3 DNA is TGCGCCAGCAGCTTGGAACAGGGGAGTGGAAACACCATATATTTT.

The chain has TRBV27 and TRBJ1-6, with 11 bases lining up with TRBD1. The ends lost 5 bases at V and 9 bases at J; junction bases unmatched: 6. The germline V gene has CDR1 MNHEY and CDR2 SMNVEV (reference sequence). This CDR3 has 15 amino acids. DNA of the CDR3: TGTGCCAGCAGTCTAGGACAGGGGGCATTTTCACCCCTCCACTTT. As protein: CASSLGQGAFSPLHF.

J is TRBJ1-5 and V is TRBV10-1; D is undetermined. The V and J ends lost 3 bases and 0 bases respectively, with 3 bases between them. Germline CDR1 and CDR2: WNHNN and SYGVQD (reference sequence). The CDR3 has 13 amino acids. CDR3 nucleotides: TGCGCCAGCAGTGACGGTAGCAATCAGCCCCAGCATTTT. Its protein product is CASSDGSNQPQHF.

The V gene is TRBV3-1 (or the pseudogene TRBV3-2), the J gene TRBJ2-1; D is unresolved. The germline CDR1 and CDR2 sequences are LGHDT and YNNKEL (reference sequence). V was shortened by 4 bases and J by 5 bases, with 3 bases between the two germline ends. The CDR3 has 11 amino acids. CDR3 in amino acids: CASSLDNEQFF. The DNA for the CDR3 is TGTGCCAGCAGCCTCGACAATGAGCAGTTCTTC.

This chain uses TRBV6-5 with TRBJ2-7; the match to TRBD2 covers 8 bases. V trimming: 5 bases; J trimming: 2 bases; junction bases outside the gene matches: 8. The CDR3 consists of 15 residues. The germline CDR1 and CDR2 sequences are MNHEY and SVGAGI. The CDR3 DNA reads TGTGCCAGCAGTACCGGGGGGGCTAGTCCCTACGAGCAGTACTTC. It codes for CASSTGGASPYEQYF.

The chain recombines TRBV27 with TRBJ1-6; D gene unclear. The CDR3 is made up of 14 amino acids. V lost 4 bases and J 5 bases, leaving 9 bases between the germline ends. From germline, CDR1 is MNHEY and CDR2 SMNVEV (reference sequence). The CDR3 DNA reads as TGTGCCAGCAGTTCTCGCGAGAATAATTCACCCCTCCACTTT. Translated: CASSSRENNSPLHF.

This clone was seen more than once but under ten times. V usage is TRBV19 and J usage is TRBJ2-3; the match to TRBD2 covers 8 bases. The CDR3 contains 13 residues. V trimming: 9 bases; J trimming: 3 bases; junction bases outside the gene matches: 5. Germline V gives CDR1 LNHDA, CDR2 SQIVND (reference sequence). CDR3: CASRPSGTDTQYF. As DNA, the CDR3 is TGTGCCAGCCGACCTAGCGGGACAGATACGCAGTATTTT.